This T cell receptor beta chain is drawn from a study of blood T cell repertoires in COVID-19. Study-wide context: PBMCs, B-cell-depleted T cells, or T cells provided the cDNA or gDNA that made up the material.

Per germline, CDR1 LNHDA and CDR2 SQIVND (reference sequence). This CDR3 spans 15 amino acids. The V and J ends lost 5 bases and 9 bases, in that order; junction bases with no gene match: 11. Original processing methods: Nucleated cell number was recorded as an estimate derived from reference gene primer amplification. Repertoires were generated with immunoSEQ multiplex PCR, while TCRdb's copy carries only in-frame clones and drops some. Clonal size and the V and J genes are those of that table, whereas D and trimming came from the DNA. The sample shows fewer than 300,000 clones, roughly four fifths of them seen only once.

Input material: peripheral blood. The sequence was obtained from a person aged 70 to 85 with COVID-19, enrolled during active disease. The chain employs TRBV19 and TRBJ2-1; 9 bases are a match to TRBD2. CDR3 nucleotides: TGTGCCAGTAGTCCCGCGAGCGGGAGGTGGGGTGAGCAGTTCTTC. Its translation is CASSPASGRWGEQFF. Based on the CDR3 plus reference TRBV19 and TRBJ2-1, the full variable domain is DGGITQSPKYLFRKEGQNVTLSCEQNLNHDAMYWYRQDPGQGLRLIYYSQIVNDFQKGDIAEGYSVSREKKESFPLTVTSAQKNPTAFYLCASSPASGRWGEQFFGPGTRLTVL.